Listed here are 21 T cell receptor beta chains from one sample, sequenced in a study of beta chain features in type 1 diabetes. Study-level results: Type 1 diabetes patients had moderately but significantly shorter TCRB CDR3s in all four CD4+ subsets.

Expressed TCRB transcripts got sequenced, as all isolated RNA was reverse transcribed. The assay was immunoSEQ multiplex PCR, and TCRdb's table has in-frame clones only and misses some. The sample has about 340,000 clones; roughly 14% are singletons. These receptors have no known antigen. The sequenced sample was naive CD4+ T cells from blood. All receptors come from a woman in her late teens or twenties with type 1 diabetes.

V is TRBV7-3 and J is TRBJ2-1; D call uncertain. The germline CDR1 and CDR2 sequences are SGHTA and FQGTGA. V shed 2 bases and J shed 8 bases, with 10 bases lying between them. The CDR3 loop spans 13 amino acids. CDR3 residues: CASSLGSADEQFF. CDR3 nucleotide sequence: TGTGCCAGCAGCTTAGGCTCCGCAGATGAGCAGTTCTTC.

CDR3 sequence reads: CASSSPPLPDEQYF. Here the CDR3 DNA reads TGTGCCAGCAGTTCTCCCCCCCTCCCCGACGAGCAGTACTTC. V usage is TRBV28 and J usage is TRBJ2-7; D remains unclear. The CDR3 is made up of 14 amino acids. Trimming took 4 bases from V and 5 from J, leaving 15 bases between them. Germline V gene data show CDR1 as MDHEN and CDR2 as SYDVKM. Full variable domain (remainder filled in from reference TRBV28 and TRBJ2-7): DVKVTQSSRYLVKRTGEKVFLECVQDMDHENMFWYRQDPGLGLRLIYFSYDVKMKEKGDIPEGYSVSREKKERFSLILESASTNQTSMYLCASSSPPLPDEQYFGPGTRLTVT.

This clone was seen a handful of times. Other DNA sequences of this sample code for an identical CDR3. The V and J genes are TRBV7-2 and TRBJ2-1; TRBD1 matches 7 bases. The CDR3 covers 15 residues. Trimming removed 1 base from V and 1 base from J; junction bases left unmatched: 1. Germline V CDR1 and CDR2: SGHTA, FQGNSA. The CDR3 DNA reads TGTGCCAGCAGCTTAGACAGGGGATCCTACAATGAGCAGTTCTTC. It yields the protein CASSLDRGSYNEQFF.

The chain recombines TRBV2 with TRBJ2-7, with 8 positions matching TRBD2. This CDR3 is 12 amino acids long. Germline-derived CDR1 and CDR2 are SNHLY and FYNNEI. With V trimmed by 2 bases and J by 6 bases, 0 bases remained unmatched. The CDR3 DNA reads TGTGCCAGCAGTGAACTAGCGGGCGAGCAGTACGTC. Residues: CASSELAGEQYV.

The V call is TRBV7-2, the J call TRBJ2-2; 9 bases are shared with TRBD1. The CDR3 has 14 amino acids. Trimming at V came to 5 bases and at J to 3 bases, leaving 1 base not matched to a gene. Germline loops: CDR1 SGHTA, CDR2 FQGNSA. This CDR3 reads CASSRDRDTGELFF. The CDR3 coding sequence is TGTGCCAGCAGCCGGGACAGGGACACCGGGGAGCTGTTTTTT. The variable domain in full, with the rest retrieved from reference TRBV7-2 and TRBJ2-2, is GAGVSQSPSNKVTEKGKDVELRCDPISGHTALYWYRQSLGQGLEFLIYFQGNSAPDKSGLPSDRFSAERTGGSVSTLTIQRTQQEDSAVYLCASSRDRDTGELFFGEGSRLTVL.

This clone was picked up a small number of times. J is TRBJ2-1 and V is TRBV30, with D possibly matching TRBD2 (5 bases). Germline values: CDR1 GTSNPN, CDR2 SVGIG (reference sequence). This CDR3 is 12 amino acids long. V was pared by 1 base and J by 10 bases, with 11 bases between. The CDR3 reads CAWSDRAEEQFF. The CDR3 DNA reads as TGTGCCTGGAGTGACCGAGCGGAAGAGCAGTTCTTC.

This clone appeared a few times. J is TRBJ2-1 and V is TRBV28, with TRBD2 identical over 12 bases. Germline loops: CDR1 MDHEN, CDR2 SYDVKM. This CDR3 spans 15 amino acids. V shed 4 bases and J 9 bases; nucleotides not matched to a gene: 7. CDR3 in amino acids: CASSSTSGRIGEQFF. The DNA for the CDR3 is TGTGCCAGCAGTTCGACTAGCGGGAGAATCGGTGAGCAGTTCTTC.

The chain has TRBV2 and TRBJ2-1; D gene ambiguous. CDR3 length: 14 amino acids. V lost 10 bases and J lost 0, with 13 bases in between. Germline values: CDR1 SNHLY, CDR2 FYNNEI. The DNA of the CDR3 is TGTGCCACCATGACTCAGAGCTCCTACAATGAGCAGTTCTTC. Amino acids: CATMTQSSYNEQFF. The full variable domain, its missing parts supplied by reference TRBV2 and TRBJ2-1, is EPEVTQTPSHQVTQMGQEVILRCVPISNHLYFYWYRQILGQKVEFLVSFYNNEISEKSEIFDDQFSVERPDGSNFTLKIRSTKLEDSAMYFCATMTQSSYNEQFFGPGTRLTVL.

The V call is TRBV20-1, the J call TRBJ1-1; D is undetermined. Per germline, CDR1 DFQATT and CDR2 SNEGSKA (reference sequence). The CDR3 length is 11 residues. Trimming cost V 0 bases and J 7 bases, with 6 bases left between them. The CDR3 DNA reads as TGCAGTGCTAGAGACCAGGATGAAGCTTTCTTT. As protein: CSARDQDEAFF.

This clone was detected only a few times. The rearrangement joins TRBV5-1 to TRBJ2-3; D call uncertain. The CDR3 runs to 14 residues. Trimming removed 3 bases at V and 1 base at J, with 9 bases between. Germline assignment: CDR1 SGHRS and CDR2 YFSETQ. CDR3 sequence reads: CASSSKLGTDTQYF. CDR3 DNA: TGCGCCAGCAGCTCGAAGCTGGGCACAGATACGCAGTATTTT.

This clone appeared a few times. The chain couples TRBV27 to TRBJ1-5; 7 bases match TRBD1. Germline V CDR1 and CDR2: MNHEY, SMNVEV (reference sequence). Germline trimming cut 5 bases from V and 4 bases from J; bases unmatched to any gene: 8. The CDR3 is 15 amino acids. The CDR3 loop is CASSPYRDSNQPQHF. CDR3 DNA: TGTGCCAGCAGTCCCTACAGGGACAGTAATCAGCCCCAGCATTTT.

This clone was detected only a few times. V gene TRBV27 combines with J gene TRBJ2-4; TRBD1 aligns across 8 bases. Losses at the gene ends were 8 bases for V and 9 bases for J; bases not matched to a gene: 3. The CDR3 covers 11 residues. Germline CDR1 reads MNHEY; CDR2 reads SMNVEV (reference sequence). CDR3 in DNA: TGTGCCAGCCCACAGGGGGGCATTCAGTACTTC. Translation gives CASPQGGIQYF.

V usage is TRBV28 and J usage is TRBJ2-2, with no clear D. CDR3 length: 12 amino acids. V gave up 6 bases and J gave up 1 base, with 3 bases separating them. The germline gives CDR1 MDHEN, CDR2 SYDVKM. As DNA, the CDR3 is TGTGCCAGCAGCGTGAACACCGGGGAGCTGTTTTTT. This encodes CASSVNTGELFF.

This clone has a handful of counts. As DNA, the CDR3 is TGTGCCAGCAGCTTGGGTGGGACTACCACCTACGAGCAGTACTTC. Encoded protein: CASSLGGTTTYEQYF. The rearrangement joins TRBV5-4 to TRBJ2-7, with 7 bases matching TRBD2. Germline lookup yields CDR1 SGHNT and CDR2 YYREEE (reference sequence). J was trimmed by 2 bases and V by 0 bases; bases with no gene match: 5. This CDR3 spans 15 amino acids.

The chain recombines TRBV5-1 with TRBJ2-1; D might be TRBD2 (6 bases). The germline CDR1 and CDR2 sequences are SGHRS and YFSETQ. Trimming left V 4 bases short and J 2 bases short, with 16 bases between. This CDR3 is built from 16 residues. CDR3 sequence (DNA): TGCGCCAGCAGCCTAGGGGCGGCGGGGCCCTACAATGAGCAGTTCTTC. The encoded protein is CASSLGAAGPYNEQFF.

This clone was observed a few times. The genes are TRBV10-3 and TRBJ2-3; 8 positions match TRBD1. The CDR3 is 12 amino acids. Per germline, CDR1 ENHRY and CDR2 SYGVKD. The V segment lost 7 bases and the J segment 5 bases; nucleotides outside the gene matches: 2. The CDR3 loop reads CAIKGTGDTQYF. As DNA, the CDR3 is TGTGCCATCAAGGGGACAGGAGATACGCAGTATTTT.

This chain connects TRBV4-2 to TRBJ2-2, with D unclear. From germline, CDR1 is LGHNA and CDR2 YNFKEQ. The germline V and J ends were trimmed by 1 base and 4 bases, with 7 bases remaining between them. CDR3 length equals 14 residues. CDR3 in DNA: TGTGCCAGCAGCCAAGGGCCGATCACCGGGGAGCTGTTTTTT. Protein product: CASSQGPITGELFF.

The chain is built from TRBV10-3 and TRBJ2-3; D is possibly TRBD2 (6 bases). This CDR3 contains 16 residues. The V end lost 8 bases, the J end lost 2 bases, and 20 bases lay between the germline ends. Germline lookup yields CDR1 ENHRY and CDR2 SYGVKD. The DNA for the CDR3 is TGTGCCATCCGGGCCCAGGGTGGCGGGACCACAGATACGCAGTATTTT. It codes for CAIRAQGGGTTDTQYF.

The chain links TRBV10-3 to TRBJ2-5; 10 bases fit TRBD1. After removal of 10 bases from V and 4 bases from J, the junction contained 12 bases not matched to a gene. Germline CDR1 is ENHRY and CDR2 is SYGVKD. The CDR3 length is 15 residues. This chain's CDR3 is CATSSGTGVRETQYF. In DNA, the CDR3 is TGTGCCACCTCGTCCGGGACAGGGGTCCGAGAGACCCAGTACTTC.

The J gene is TRBJ2-5, the V gene TRBV7-9, with 11 bases lining up with TRBD2. There are 15 residues in the CDR3. Germline loops: CDR1 SEHNR, CDR2 FQNEAQ (reference sequence). The V and J ends lost 3 bases and 2 bases, in that order; junction bases with no gene match: 2. The CDR3 here is CASSFGLAGQETQYF. The CDR3 DNA reads TGTGCCAGCAGCTTTGGACTAGCGGGTCAAGAGACCCAGTACTTC. Full variable domain (outside the CDR3, taken from reference TRBV7-9 and TRBJ2-5): DTGVSQNPRHKITKRGQNVTFRCDPISEHNRLYWYRQTLGQGPEFLTYFQNEAQLEKSRLLSDRFSAERPKGSFSTLEIQRTEQGDSAMYLCASSFGLAGQETQYFGPGTRLLVL.

The genes are TRBV29-1 and TRBJ1-2; 7 nucleotides agree with TRBD1. Trimming at V came to 7 bases and at J to 2 bases, leaving 13 bases not matched to a gene. CDR3 length: 15 amino acids. Germline loops: CDR1 SQVTM, CDR2 ANQGSEA. CDR3: CSALLQKTGNYGYTF. In DNA form, the CDR3 reads TGCAGCGCCCTACTTCAAAAGACAGGGAACTATGGCTACACCTTC.